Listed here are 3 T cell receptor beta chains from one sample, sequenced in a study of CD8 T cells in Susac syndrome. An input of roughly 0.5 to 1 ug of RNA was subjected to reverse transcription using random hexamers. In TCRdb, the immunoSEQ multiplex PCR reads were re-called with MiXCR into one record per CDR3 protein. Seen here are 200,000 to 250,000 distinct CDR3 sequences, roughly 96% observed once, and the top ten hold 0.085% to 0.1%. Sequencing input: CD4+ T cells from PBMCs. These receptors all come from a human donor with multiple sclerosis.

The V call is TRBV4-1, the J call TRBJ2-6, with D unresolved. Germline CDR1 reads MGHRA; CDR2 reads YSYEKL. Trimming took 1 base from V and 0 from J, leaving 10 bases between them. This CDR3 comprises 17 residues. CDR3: CASSQVWQDSGANVLTF. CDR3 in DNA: TGCGCCAGCAGCCAAGTGTGGCAGGACTCTGGGGCCAACGTCCTGACTTTC.

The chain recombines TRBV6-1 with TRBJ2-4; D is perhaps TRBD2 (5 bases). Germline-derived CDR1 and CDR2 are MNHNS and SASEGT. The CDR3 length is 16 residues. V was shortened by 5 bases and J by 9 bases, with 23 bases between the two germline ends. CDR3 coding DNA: TGTGCCAGCAGTCCCCAACAGACTAAGGCCTATCGCATTCAGTACTTC. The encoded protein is CASSPQQTKAYRIQYF.

DNA of the CDR3: TGCAGTGCCCCGCGGGGGAACTATGGCTACACCTTC. Its translation is CSAPRGNYGYTF. The J gene is TRBJ1-2, the V gene TRBV20-1; TRBD1 is a possible D gene (5 bases). Germline loops: CDR1 DFQATT, CDR2 SNEGSKA (reference sequence). With 6 bases removed from V and 2 bases from J, the gap between germline ends came to 10 bases. The CDR3 loop spans 12 amino acids.